Described below is a single TCR beta chain sequence and its context. Antigen unknown. Per the germline V gene, CDR1 is MRHNA and CDR2 is SNTAGT. The CDR3 spans 15 residues. Trimming at V came to 2 bases and at J to 2 bases, leaving 4 bases not matched to a gene. This sample stems from a study of T cell responses to AZD1222 COVID-19 vaccine. In the study overall: Both about-4-week and about-12-week second-dose recipients were combined. Regarding the study as a whole: Repertoire samples came only from after the peak T cell response.

Clones were read by immunoSEQ multiplex PCR, and TCRdb kept only the in-frame ones, dropping some. The top ten hold about an eighth of the sample, which has tens of thousands of clones, approximately 80% seen once. The rearrangement links TRBV6-4 to TRBJ2-7; 9 bases map to TRBD1. The sample here was peripheral blood, taken on day 0 of AZD1222 vaccination. The source of this sequence is an adult in good health. Here the CDR3 DNA reads TGTGCCAGCAGTGACCTGGGACAGGGCACCTACGAGCAGTACTTC. Translating gives CASSDLGQGTYEQYF.